Following are 18 T cell receptor beta chains from one sample sequenced in a study of blood T cell repertoires in COVID-19. Repertoires were generated with immunoSEQ multiplex PCR, while TCRdb's copy carries only in-frame clones and drops some. This table holds some 150,000 clones, 80% found once. The specimen was peripheral blood. The source is a woman aged 50 to 60 with acute or convalescent COVID-19.

CDR3 protein: CASSQSRLTRFLYNSPLHF. The CDR3 DNA follows: TGTGCCAGCAGCCAATCCCGTTTGACACGGTTTTTGTATAATTCACCCCTCCACTTT. J is TRBJ1-6 and V is TRBV14; D not certain. Germline CDR1 is SGHDN and CDR2 is FVKESK. Trimming stripped 2 bases from V and 4 bases from J, with 21 bases between. CDR3 length: 19 amino acids.

Only one count was recorded for this clone. V is TRBV2 and J is TRBJ2-3; D not resolved. Trimming cost V 10 bases and J 1 base, with 18 bases left between them. The CDR3 runs to 15 residues. Germline values: CDR1 SNHLY, CDR2 FYNNEI. The CDR3 protein is CAIRGLFGGTDTQYF. CDR3 sequence (DNA): TGTGCCATTAGAGGTCTCTTCGGCGGCACAGATACGCAGTATTTT.

The CDR3 DNA follows: TGTGCCAGCAGTGAATCACGCGTATTCACAGATACGCAGTATTTT. It translates to CASSESRVFTDTQYF. The chain carries TRBV6-1 and TRBJ2-3; D call uncertain. V lost 2 bases and J lost 2, with 11 bases in between. The germline gives CDR1 MNHNS, CDR2 SASEGT. The CDR3 extends over 15 amino acids.

The rearrangement joins TRBV28 to TRBJ2-7; perhaps TRBD2 as D (6 bases). The germline V and J ends were trimmed by 8 bases and 4 bases, with 18 bases remaining between them. Germline CDR1 is MDHEN and CDR2 is SYDVKM. The CDR3 has 14 residues. The DNA of the CDR3 is TGTGCCAGCTTAGCGGAGGTCGATCCGTACGAGCAGTACTTC. It yields the protein CASLAEVDPYEQYF.

The gene calls are TRBV28 and TRBJ1-5; D call uncertain. Per germline, CDR1 MDHEN and CDR2 SYDVKM. Between the trimmed V and J ends, which lost 6 bases and 9 bases, there was a span of 9 bases. The CDR3 contains 11 residues. The DNA of the CDR3 is TGTGCCAGCAGCTCCTCTTCGCCCCAGCATTTT. Encoded protein: CASSSSSPQHF.

This chain connects TRBV24-1 to TRBJ2-2; the D gene is possibly TRBD1 (6 bases). Trimming removed 10 bases from V and 2 bases from J, with 16 bases in between. The CDR3 consists of 15 residues. The germline gives CDR1 KGHDR, CDR2 SFDVKD. As DNA, the CDR3 is TGTGCCACGCAAGTTGGGGGCTTCAACACCGGGGAGCTGTTTTTT. Encoded protein: CATQVGGFNTGELFF.

The V call is TRBV11-2, the J call TRBJ1-6; possibly TRBD1 for D (5 bases). Deletions cut 7 bases from V and 3 bases from J, with 10 bases between. Per the germline V gene, CDR1 is SGHAT and CDR2 is FQNNGV. The CDR3 consists of 14 residues. Here the CDR3 reads CASIGHDYNSPLHF. The CDR3 nucleotides are TGTGCCAGCATCGGACATGACTATAATTCACCCCTCCACTTT.

V gene TRBV7-2 combines with J gene TRBJ2-4; no firm D call. Trimming shortened V by 1 base and J by 1 base, and 14 bases separated the two germline ends. The CDR3 spans 17 residues. The germline V gene encodes CDR1 SGHTA and CDR2 FQGNSA. The DNA for the CDR3 is TGTGCCAGCAGCTTAGGCCCGGCAGGAACTGCCAAAAACATTCAGTACTTC. This codes for CASSLGPAGTAKNIQYF.

The chain employs TRBV19 and TRBJ2-7; D is ambiguous. V was pared by 3 bases and J by 0 bases, with 15 bases between. Germline CDR1 is LNHDA and CDR2 is SQIVND (reference sequence). The CDR3 contains 16 residues. CDR3 nucleotide sequence: TGTGCCAGTAGTATGTCCGTTCTGCCTATCTCCTACGAGCAGTACTTC. This codes for CASSMSVLPISYEQYF.

The V and J genes are TRBV12-5 and TRBJ1-1; a weak D match, TRBD1 (5 bases). Germline CDR1 reads LGHNT; CDR2 reads FRNRAP. The CDR3 totals 11 residues. The V end was cut by 6 bases, the J end by 11 bases, with 13 bases between. CDR3: CASGQGRFAFF. CDR3 nucleotides: TGTGCTAGTGGCCAGGGTCGGTTTGCTTTCTTT.

The rearrangement uses TRBV19 and TRBJ1-2; no clear D. Germline-derived CDR1 and CDR2 are LNHDA and SQIVND (reference sequence). This CDR3 is 15 amino acids long. Trimming took 5 bases from V and 8 from J, leaving 21 bases between them. CDR3 amino acids: CASSLTEFAVGGYTF. CDR3 DNA: TGTGCCAGTAGTCTGACCGAGTTTGCGGTCGGGGGCTACACCTTC.

The chain uses TRBV28 and TRBJ2-4, with D possibly being TRBD2 (6 bases). CDR3 length: 17 amino acids. V lost 5 bases and J lost 7, with 24 bases in between. Germline V lookup: CDR1 MDHEN, CDR2 SYDVKM. CDR3 sequence: CASSLTAPTGRGNIQYF. The CDR3 DNA reads TGTGCCAGCAGTCTTACAGCACCCACAGGTCGGGGGAACATTCAGTACTTC.

The chain carries TRBV15 and TRBJ2-7; D is perhaps TRBD2 (7 bases). Trimming took 5 bases from V and 4 from J, leaving 15 bases between them. The germline gives CDR1 LNHNV, CDR2 YYDKDF (reference sequence). This CDR3 has 14 amino acids. This chain's CDR3 is CATSGAGHRYEQYF. The CDR3, as DNA: TGTGCCACCAGCGGAGCGGGACACAGGTACGAGCAGTACTTC.

The rearrangement uses TRBV5-1 and TRBJ1-4; no clear D gene. Germline V gene lookup returns CDR1 SGHRS and CDR2 YFSETQ. The CDR3 covers 16 residues. Trimming removed 4 bases from V and 0 bases from J, with 13 bases in between. CDR3 sequence reads: CASSLAGRATNEKLFF. The CDR3 DNA sequence: TGCGCCAGCAGCCTGGCGGGGAGGGCAACTAATGAAAAACTGTTTTTT.

This rearrangement joins TRBV18 to TRBJ2-5; a possible D gene is TRBD1 (6 bases). This CDR3 contains 13 residues. Per the germline V gene, CDR1 is KGHSH and CDR2 is LQKENI. V was pared by 5 bases and J by 2 bases, with 9 bases between. Here the CDR3 DNA reads TGTGCCAGCTCATCCGGACAGCAAGAGACCCAGTACTTC. Translating gives CASSSGQQETQYF.

V is TRBV28 and J is TRBJ1-6; TRBD1 matches at 7 bases. V dropped 4 bases and J dropped 8; count of bases not matched to a gene: 14. Germline lookup yields CDR1 MDHEN and CDR2 SYDVKM. The CDR3 runs to 17 residues. The CDR3 protein is CASSSQLRQGSHSPLHF. In nucleotides, the CDR3 is TGTGCCAGCAGTTCACAACTCCGACAGGGCTCACATTCACCCCTCCACTTT.

The chain couples TRBV28 to TRBJ2-7; 7 bases agree with TRBD2. Germline CDR1 and CDR2: MDHEN and SYDVKM. V lost 7 bases to trimming and J lost 3 bases; unmatched junction nucleotides: 12. This CDR3 has 15 residues. CDR3 in DNA: TGTGCCAGCAATCCTAGGCGTCTAGCGGACTACGAGCAGTACTTC. As protein: CASNPRRLADYEQYF.

The chain recombines TRBV4-2 with TRBJ2-1; 9 bases line up with TRBD1. Germline trimming cut 1 base from V and 5 bases from J; bases unmatched to any gene: 0. CDR1 is LGHNA, CDR2 YNFKEQ, per germline. CDR3 size: 14 residues. The CDR3 bases are TGTGCCAGCAGCCAAGGGGACAGGGACAATGAGCAGTTCTTC. Translated, it gives CASSQGDRDNEQFF.